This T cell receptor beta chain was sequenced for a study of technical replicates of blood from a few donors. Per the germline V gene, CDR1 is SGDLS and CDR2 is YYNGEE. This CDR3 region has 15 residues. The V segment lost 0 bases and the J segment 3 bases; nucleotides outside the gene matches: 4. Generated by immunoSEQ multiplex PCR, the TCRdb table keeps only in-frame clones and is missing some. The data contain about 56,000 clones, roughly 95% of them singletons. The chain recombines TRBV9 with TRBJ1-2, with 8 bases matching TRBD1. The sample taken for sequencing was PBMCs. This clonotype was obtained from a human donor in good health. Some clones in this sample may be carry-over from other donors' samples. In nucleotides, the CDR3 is TGTGCCAGCAGCGTAGGGGCAGGGGGCGACTATGGCTACACCTTC. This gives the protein CASSVGAGGDYGYTF.